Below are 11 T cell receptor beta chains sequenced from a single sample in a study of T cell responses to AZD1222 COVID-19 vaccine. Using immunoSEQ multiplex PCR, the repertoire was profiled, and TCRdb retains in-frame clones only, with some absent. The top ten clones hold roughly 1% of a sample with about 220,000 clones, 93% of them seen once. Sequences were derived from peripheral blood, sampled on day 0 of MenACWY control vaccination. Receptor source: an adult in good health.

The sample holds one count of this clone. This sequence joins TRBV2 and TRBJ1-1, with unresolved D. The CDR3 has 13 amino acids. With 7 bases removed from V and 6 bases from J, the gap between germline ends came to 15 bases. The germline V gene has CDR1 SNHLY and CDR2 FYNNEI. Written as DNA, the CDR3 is TGTGCCAGCATGCTAGAGACATTAGCTGAAGCTTTCTTT. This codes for CASMLETLAEAFF.

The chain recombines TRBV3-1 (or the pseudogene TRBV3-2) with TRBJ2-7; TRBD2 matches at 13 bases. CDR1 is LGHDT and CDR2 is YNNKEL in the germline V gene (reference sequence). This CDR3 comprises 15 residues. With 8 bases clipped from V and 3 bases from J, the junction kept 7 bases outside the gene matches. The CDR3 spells CASGQTSGGNYEQYF. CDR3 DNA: TGTGCCAGCGGACAGACTAGCGGGGGGAACTACGAGCAGTACTTC.

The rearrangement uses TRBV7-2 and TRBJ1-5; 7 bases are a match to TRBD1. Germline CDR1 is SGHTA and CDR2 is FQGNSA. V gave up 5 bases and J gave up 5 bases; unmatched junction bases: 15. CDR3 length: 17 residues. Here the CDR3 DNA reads TGTGCCAGCAGCCCACACCCGCTCCTAGGACAGGATCAGCCCCAGCATTTT. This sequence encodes CASSPHPLLGQDQPQHF.

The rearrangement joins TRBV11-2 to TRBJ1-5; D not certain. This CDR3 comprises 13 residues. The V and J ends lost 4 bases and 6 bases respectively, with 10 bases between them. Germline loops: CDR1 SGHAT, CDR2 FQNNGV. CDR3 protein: CASSSLWGQPQHF. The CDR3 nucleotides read TGTGCCAGCAGCTCCCTTTGGGGTCAGCCCCAGCATTTT.

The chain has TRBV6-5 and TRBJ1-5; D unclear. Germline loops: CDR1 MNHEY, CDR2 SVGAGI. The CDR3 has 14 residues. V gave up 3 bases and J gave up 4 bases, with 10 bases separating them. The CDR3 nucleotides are TGTGCCAGCAGTTATCGCTCTGGGAATCAGCCCCAGCATTTT. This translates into CASSYRSGNQPQHF.

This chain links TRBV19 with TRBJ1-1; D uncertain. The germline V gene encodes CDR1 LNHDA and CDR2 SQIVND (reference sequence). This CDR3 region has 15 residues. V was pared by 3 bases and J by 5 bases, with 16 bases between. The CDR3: CASSIRAPLSTEAFF. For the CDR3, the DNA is TGTGCCAGTAGTATTCGGGCCCCCCTTTCTACTGAAGCTTTCTTT. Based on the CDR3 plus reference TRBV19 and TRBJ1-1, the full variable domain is DGGITQSPKYLFRKEGQNVTLSCEQNLNHDAMYWYRQDPGQGLRLIYYSQIVNDFQKGDIAEGYSVSREKKESFPLTVTSAQKNPTAFYLCASSIRAPLSTEAFFGQGTRLTVV.

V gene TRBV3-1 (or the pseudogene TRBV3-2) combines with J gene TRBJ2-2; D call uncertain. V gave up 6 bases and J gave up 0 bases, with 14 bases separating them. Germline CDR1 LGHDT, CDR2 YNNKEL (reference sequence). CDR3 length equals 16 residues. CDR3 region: CASRPTTTANTGELFF. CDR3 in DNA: TGTGCCAGCAGACCCACTACGACCGCGAACACCGGGGAGCTGTTTTTT.

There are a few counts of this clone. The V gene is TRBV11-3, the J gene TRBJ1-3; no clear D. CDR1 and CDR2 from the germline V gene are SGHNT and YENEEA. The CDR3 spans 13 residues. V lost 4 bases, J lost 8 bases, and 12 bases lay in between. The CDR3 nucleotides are TGTGCCAGCAGCTCCCAACCGGTCGACACCATATATTTT. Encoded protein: CASSSQPVDTIYF.

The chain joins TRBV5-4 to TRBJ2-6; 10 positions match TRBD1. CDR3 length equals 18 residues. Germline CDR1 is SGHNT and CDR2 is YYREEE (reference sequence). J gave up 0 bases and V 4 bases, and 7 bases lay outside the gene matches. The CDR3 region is CASSRRQGANSGANVLTF. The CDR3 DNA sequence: TGTGCCAGCAGCCGAAGACAGGGGGCGAACTCTGGGGCCAACGTCCTGACTTTC.

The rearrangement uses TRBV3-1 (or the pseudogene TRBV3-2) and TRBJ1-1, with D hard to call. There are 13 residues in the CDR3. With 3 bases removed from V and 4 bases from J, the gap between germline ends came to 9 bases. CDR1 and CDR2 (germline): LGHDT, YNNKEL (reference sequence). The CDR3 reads CASSQVWSTEAFF. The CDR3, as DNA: TGTGCCAGCAGCCAGGTTTGGAGCACTGAAGCTTTCTTT.

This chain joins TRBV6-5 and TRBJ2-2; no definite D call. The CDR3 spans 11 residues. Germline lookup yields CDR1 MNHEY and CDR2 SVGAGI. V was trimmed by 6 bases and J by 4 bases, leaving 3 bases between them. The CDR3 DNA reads TGTGCCAGCAGCTTCACCGGGGAGCTGTTTTTT. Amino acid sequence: CASSFTGELFF.